The entry below gives a single TCR beta chain sequence along with its context. Its matching antigen is unknown. Across a few donor pairs, the naive, memory, effector memory and TEMRA subsets were sequenced without stimulation. These data are taken from a study of siplizumab effects on memory and regulatory T cells. Study-wide results and caveats: Alloreactive sequences traceable to unstimulated CD4+ memory cells declined significantly under siplizumab. In siplizumab conditions, mappable alloreactive CD4+ clones averaged roughly 64% Treg-derived, against around 30% in controls.

Sequenced by immunoSEQ multiplex PCR; TCRdb stores in-frame clones only, minus some. The data show tens of thousands of clones, with 75% to 90% seen just once and approximately 3.4% held by the top ten. Sequencing used memory CD4+ T cells sorted from blood. The receptor's source is a human donor in good health.

The CDR3 DNA is TGCGCCAGCAGTGAGTCGACTAGAGGTACGCAGTATTTT. Its translation: CASSESTRGTQYF. The V call is TRBV10-2, the J call TRBJ2-3; a possible D gene is TRBD2 (6 bases). This CDR3 spans 13 amino acids. Trimming took off 0 bases at V and 8 bases at J, with 9 bases between the two ends. From germline, CDR1 is WSHSY and CDR2 SAAADI.